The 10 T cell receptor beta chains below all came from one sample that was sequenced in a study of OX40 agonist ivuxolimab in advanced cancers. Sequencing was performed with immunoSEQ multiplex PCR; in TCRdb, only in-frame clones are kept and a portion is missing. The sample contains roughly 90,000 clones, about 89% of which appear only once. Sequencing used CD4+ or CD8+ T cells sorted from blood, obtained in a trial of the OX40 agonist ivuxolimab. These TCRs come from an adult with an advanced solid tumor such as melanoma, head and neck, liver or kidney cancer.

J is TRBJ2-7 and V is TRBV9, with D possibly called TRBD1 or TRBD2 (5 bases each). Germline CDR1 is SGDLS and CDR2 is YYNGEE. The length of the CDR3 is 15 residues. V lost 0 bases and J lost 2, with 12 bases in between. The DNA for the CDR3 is TGTGCCAGCAGCGTAGGTTATGGGGGTGCCTACGAGCAGTACTTC. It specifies CASSVGYGGAYEQYF.

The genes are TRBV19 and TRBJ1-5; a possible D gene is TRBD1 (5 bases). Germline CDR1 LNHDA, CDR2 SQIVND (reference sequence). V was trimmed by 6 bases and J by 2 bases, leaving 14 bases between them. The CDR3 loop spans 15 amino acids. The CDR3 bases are TGTGCCAGTAGCTTAATGACAGTTGGCAATCAGCCCCAGCATTTT. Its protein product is CASSLMTVGNQPQHF. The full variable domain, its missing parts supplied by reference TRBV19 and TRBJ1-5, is DGGITQSPKYLFRKEGQNVTLSCEQNLNHDAMYWYRQDPGQGLRLIYYSQIVNDFQKGDIAEGYSVSREKKESFPLTVTSAQKNPTAFYLCASSLMTVGNQPQHFGDGTRLSIL.

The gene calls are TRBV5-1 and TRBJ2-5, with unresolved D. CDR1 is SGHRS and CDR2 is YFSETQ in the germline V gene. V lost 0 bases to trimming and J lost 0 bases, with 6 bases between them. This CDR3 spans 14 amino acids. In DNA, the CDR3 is TGCGCCAGCAGCTTGGGGACGAACCAAGAGACCCAGTACTTC. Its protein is CASSLGTNQETQYF.

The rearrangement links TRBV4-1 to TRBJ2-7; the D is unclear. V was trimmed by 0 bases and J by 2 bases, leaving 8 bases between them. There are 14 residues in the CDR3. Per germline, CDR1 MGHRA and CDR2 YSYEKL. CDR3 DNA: TGCGCCAGCAGCCAAGAGTGGGCAGCCTACGAGCAGTACTTC. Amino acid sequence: CASSQEWAAYEQYF.

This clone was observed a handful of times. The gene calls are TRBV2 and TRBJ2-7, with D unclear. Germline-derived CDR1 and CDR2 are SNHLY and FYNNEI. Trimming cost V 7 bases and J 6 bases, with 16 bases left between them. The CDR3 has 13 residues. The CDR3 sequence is CASTLERDAEQYF. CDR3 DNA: TGTGCCAGCACCCTTGAGCGAGACGCCGAGCAGTACTTC.

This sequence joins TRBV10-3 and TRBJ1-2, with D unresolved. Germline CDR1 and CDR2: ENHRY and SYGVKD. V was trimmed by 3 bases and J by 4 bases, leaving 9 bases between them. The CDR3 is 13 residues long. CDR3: CAISDTRAYGYTF. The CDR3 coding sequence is TGTGCCATCAGTGATACACGGGCCTATGGCTACACCTTC.

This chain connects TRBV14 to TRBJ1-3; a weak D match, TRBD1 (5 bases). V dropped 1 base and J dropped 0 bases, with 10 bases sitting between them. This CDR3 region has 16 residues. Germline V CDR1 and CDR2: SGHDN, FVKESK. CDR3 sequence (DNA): TGTGCCAGCAGCCAAGGGGGACCGTTCTCTGGAAACACCATATATTTT. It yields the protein CASSQGGPFSGNTIYF.

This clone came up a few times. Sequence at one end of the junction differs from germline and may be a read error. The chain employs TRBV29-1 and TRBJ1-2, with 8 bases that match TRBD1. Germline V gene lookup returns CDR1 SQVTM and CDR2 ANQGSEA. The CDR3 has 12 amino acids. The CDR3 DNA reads TGCAGCGCAGGAGGACAGGGCCCTTCCCCGGGCTTC. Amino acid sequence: CSAGGQGPSPGF.

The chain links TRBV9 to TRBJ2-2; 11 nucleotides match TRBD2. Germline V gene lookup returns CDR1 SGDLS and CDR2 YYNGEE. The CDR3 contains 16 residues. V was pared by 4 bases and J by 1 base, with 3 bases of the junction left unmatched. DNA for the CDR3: TGTGCCAGCAGCCCCGGGACTAGCGGGAACACCGGGGAGCTGTTTTTT. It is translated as CASSPGTSGNTGELFF.

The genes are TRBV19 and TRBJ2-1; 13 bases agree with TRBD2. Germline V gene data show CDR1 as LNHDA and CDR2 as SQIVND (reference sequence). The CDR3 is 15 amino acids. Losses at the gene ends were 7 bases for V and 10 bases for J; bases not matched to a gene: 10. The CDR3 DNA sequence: TGTGCCAGTACCCAGGGGACTAGCGGGACAGAAGAGCAGTTCTTC. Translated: CASTQGTSGTEEQFF.